These 3 T cell receptor beta chains were sequenced from one sample in a study of T cells in localized non-small cell lung cancer. TCRdb keeps only in-frame clones here, not all; method: immunoSEQ multiplex PCR. The data show under 35,000 clones, with about 80% seen just once and 33% held by the top ten. The material sequenced was peripheral blood, taken before any cancer treatment. These receptors came from a male donor aged 60 or over with stage II squamous cell lung carcinoma.

This rearrangement joins TRBV27 to TRBJ2-1; 7 nucleotides align to TRBD2. V lost 2 bases, J lost 8 bases, and 9 bases stayed unmatched. The CDR3 has 15 amino acids. From germline, CDR1 is MNHEY and CDR2 SMNVEV (reference sequence). Written as DNA, the CDR3 is TGTGCCAGCAGTTTACAAGCGGGGAGCCTCCATGAGCAGTTCTTC. Translating it yields CASSLQAGSLHEQFF.

The genes are TRBV5-4 and TRBJ1-1, with 11 bases fitting TRBD1. Germline V gene lookup returns CDR1 SGHNT and CDR2 YYREEE (reference sequence). This CDR3 contains 15 residues. V shed 3 bases and J 5 bases; nucleotides not matched to a gene: 6. CDR3 sequence reads: CASSYGQGAYTEAFF. The CDR3, as DNA: TGTGCCAGCAGCTACGGACAGGGGGCCTATACTGAAGCTTTCTTT. Full variable domain (missing parts from reference TRBV5-4 and TRBJ1-1): ETGVTQSPTHLIKTRGQQVTLRCSSQSGHNTVSWYQQALGQGPQFIFQYYREEENGRGNFPPRFSGLQFPNYSSELNVNALELDDSALYLCASSYGQGAYTEAFFGQGTRLTVV.

The chain couples TRBV7-9 to TRBJ2-7; D uncertain. CDR1 SEHNR and CDR2 FQNEAQ come from the germline V gene (reference sequence). V shed 4 bases and J shed 4 bases, with 8 bases lying between them. The CDR3 totals 12 residues. The CDR3 reads CASSSQRYEQYF. The CDR3 DNA follows: TGTGCCAGCAGCTCCCAGAGATACGAGCAGTACTTC.